One TCR beta chain is described in this entry. The antigen remains undetermined. The data stem from a study of T cells after yellow fever vaccination. Study-wide background: Researchers used SMART-Seq v4 Ultra Low Input to prepare fractions that had low cell numbers.

The CDR3 runs to 15 residues. CDR1 is SGHRS, CDR2 YFSETQ, per germline. V lost 4 bases, J lost 7 bases, and 17 bases lay in between. Regarding the study as a whole: Reappearing after the booster were most of the clones from primary vaccination (about 96% CD4, approximately 86% CD8).

Using its own MiXCR run on the 5' RACE reads, TCRdb lists one record per CDR3 protein. The sample includes about 510,000 distinct CDR3 sequences, 21% of them seen just once. The clonotype comes from a man between 18 and 35 years old who received the YFV17D yellow fever vaccine. This sequence joins TRBV5-1 and TRBJ1-4; a weak D match, TRBD1 (5 bases). Sample: PBMCs, taken about 20 days after the first yellow fever vaccination. Here the CDR3 reads CASSRDPQSSEKLFF. The CDR3 bases are TGCGCCAGCAGCAGGGACCCACAGTCGAGTGAAAAACTGTTTTTT.